What follows are 9 T cell receptor beta chains derived from one specimen sequenced in a study of blood T cell repertoires in COVID-19. Sequencing was performed with immunoSEQ multiplex PCR; in TCRdb, only in-frame clones are kept and a portion is missing. Of tens of thousands of clones listed, more than 75% are singletons. The sequenced sample consisted of peripheral blood. These receptors were taken from an older man with active or convalescent COVID-19.

This chain uses TRBV6-5 with TRBJ2-2; a possible D gene is TRBD2 (6 bases). V dropped 6 bases and J dropped 1 base, with 9 bases sitting between them. CDR1 is MNHEY, CDR2 SVGAGI, per germline. This CDR3 comprises 14 residues. CDR3 coding DNA: TGTGCCAGCAGGAGTAGCGGGAACACCGGGGAGCTGTTTTTT. Residues: CASRSSGNTGELFF.

The V gene is TRBV16, the J gene TRBJ2-7; 7 bases match TRBD1. Germline V lookup: CDR1 KGHSY, CDR2 FQNENV. The CDR3 covers 17 residues. J lost 0 bases, V lost 6 bases, and 14 bases had no gene match. The CDR3 region has the DNA TGTGCCAGCAGTCAGTCCCGGGACAGAAGGAGCTCCTACGAGCAGTACTTC. Protein: CASSQSRDRRSSYEQYF.

This clone was picked up a small number of times. V and J are TRBV9 and TRBJ1-4; D remains ambiguous. This CDR3 region has 17 residues. Germline CDR1 and CDR2: SGDLS and YYNGEE. With 0 bases removed from V and 7 bases from J, the gap between germline ends came to 19 bases. In nucleotides, the CDR3 is TGTGCCAGCAGCGTAGCTCCGGGTTTGGTAGGAGTTGAAAAACTGTTTTTT. Translated: CASSVAPGLVGVEKLFF.

The CDR3 DNA reads TGTGCCAGCAGTCCCCAACAGGGGGTAGGAAACACCATATATTTT. Protein: CASSPQQGVGNTIYF. This chain connects TRBV6-5 to TRBJ1-3; TRBD1 matches at 8 bases. The CDR3 extends over 15 amino acids. The junction had 7 bases not matched to a gene; V was cut back by 5 bases and J by 4 bases. Germline CDR1 and CDR2: MNHEY and SVGAGI.

This clone has only one observation. The chain carries TRBV10-1 and TRBJ1-2; TRBD1 might be the D (6 bases). The CDR3 is 14 residues long. Deletions cut 6 bases from V and 4 bases from J, with 15 bases between. Germline-derived CDR1 and CDR2 are WNHNN and SYGVQD (reference sequence). CDR3 nucleotides: TGCGCCAGCAGGATTTGGGGGGGCTTCTATGGCTACACCTTC. Translation gives CASRIWGGFYGYTF.

A word on this clone: The sample holds other DNA sequences that translate to the same CDR3. The chain is built from TRBV5-1 and TRBJ2-3; maybe TRBD1 (5 bases). The length of the CDR3 is 12 residues. The V gene lost 2 bases and the J gene lost 4 bases, with 5 bases spanning the gap. Germline CDR1 SGHRS, CDR2 YFSETQ. CDR3 protein: CASSLGADTQYF. The CDR3 region has the DNA TGCGCCAGCAGCTTAGGGGCAGATACGCAGTATTTT.

In its sample, this clone was seen a few times. V is TRBV5-1 and J is TRBJ1-5, with 7 bases aligning to TRBD1. Looked up from germline, CDR1 is SGHRS and CDR2 is YFSETQ. This CDR3 is built from 14 residues. V dropped 4 bases and J dropped 6; count of bases not matched to a gene: 7. As DNA, the CDR3 is TGCGCCAGCAGCCAGGAAGGGGGCAGTCAGCCCCAGCATTTT. Protein product: CASSQEGGSQPQHF.

The V and J genes are TRBV5-5 and TRBJ1-1; 7 positions agree with TRBD1. This CDR3 has 13 amino acids. The junction had 0 bases not matched to a gene; V was cut back by 3 bases and J by 1 base. Germline CDR1 SGHKS, CDR2 YYEKEE (reference sequence). In DNA form, the CDR3 reads TGTGCCAGCAGCTGGGACAGGAACACTGAAGCTTTCTTT. This sequence encodes CASSWDRNTEAFF.

This clone was seen a few times. V gene TRBV28 combines with J gene TRBJ1-2; D possibly corresponds to TRBD1 (6 bases). Germline CDR1 is MDHEN and CDR2 is SYDVKM. The CDR3 extends over 16 amino acids. V lost 3 bases to trimming and J lost 6 bases, with 20 bases between them. The CDR3 here is CASSFRGIRINNGYTF. The DNA of the CDR3 is TGTGCCAGCAGTTTTAGGGGGATTCGGATAAACAATGGCTACACCTTC.